This T cell receptor (beta chain) was recovered during a study of blood T cell repertoires in COVID-19. Across the study: Acute and convalescent COVID-19 specimens originated in the United States, Italy and Spain. T cells, B-cell-depleted T cells, or PBMCs supplied cDNA or gDNA.

As processed by the authors: Nucleated cell number was recorded as an estimate derived from reference gene primer amplification. The table came from immunoSEQ multiplex PCR; TCRdb's copy has only in-frame clones and leaves some out. That table is the source of V, J and clone size, and D and trimming were worked out from the DNA. The sample lists about 46,000 clones, 75% to 90% occurring once. Trimming took 5 bases from V and 14 from J; bases not matched to a gene: 10. In germline, CDR1 is MNHEY, CDR2 SMNVEV (reference sequence). CDR3 length equals 13 residues. The chain recombines TRBV27 with TRBJ2-1, with 9 positions matching TRBD1. This TCR came from a human donor with active COVID-19. The donor label of this sample is uncertain. Sequencing was carried out using peripheral blood. The CDR3 sequence is CASSKSPGQGEFF. The CDR3 DNA reads TGTGCCAGCAGTAAATCTCCGGGACAGGGAGAGTTCTTC.